This is a list of T cell receptor beta chains from one sample in a study of blood T cell repertoires in COVID-19. Sequenced by immunoSEQ multiplex PCR; TCRdb stores in-frame clones only, minus some. The sample lists 100,000 to 150,000 clones; around 89% were seen once. Material for sequencing was peripheral blood. The origin of the receptors is a man aged 45-60 years with acute or convalescent COVID-19. CDR3s include the opening cysteine and the closing phenylalanine or tryptophan. Fields, in order: CDR3 protein, CDR3 DNA, clone size, D gene, V gene, J gene. A D gene is named only where the DNA matches it firmly. The size of a clone is reported for some rows only, either as once, few or many, or as a class for expanded clones.

cdr3_aa: CASSFIPGQNTGELFF; cdr3_nt: TGTGCCAGCAGCTTCATACCGGGACAAAACACCGGGGAGCTGTTTTTT; clone_size: once; d_call: NA; v_call: TRBV11-3; j_call: TRBJ2-2
cdr3_aa: CASSLTRNRLGSNIQYF; cdr3_nt: TGCGCCAGCAGCCTCACCAGGAACAGACTAGGGAGTAACATTCAGTACTTC; clone_size: NA; d_call: NA; v_call: TRBV4-3; j_call: TRBJ2-4
cdr3_aa: CATSKGLAGDKNIQYF; cdr3_nt: TGTGCCACCAGCAAGGGACTAGCGGGAGACAAAAACATTCAGTACTTC; clone_size: NA; d_call: TRBD2; v_call: TRBV15; j_call: TRBJ2-4
cdr3_aa: CASSFLGMNTEAFF; cdr3_nt: TGTGCCAGCAGCTTTCTAGGAATGAACACTGAAGCTTTCTTT; clone_size: NA; d_call: NA; v_call: TRBV7-2; j_call: TRBJ1-1
cdr3_aa: CATSDSRGPSGRINEQFF; cdr3_nt: TGTGCCACCAGTGATTCCCGGGGTCCCAGCGGGAGGATTAATGAGCAGTTCTTC; clone_size: NA; d_call: TRBD2; v_call: TRBV24-1; j_call: TRBJ2-1
cdr3_aa: CASSPGTGYYGYTF; cdr3_nt: TGTGCCAGCAGTCCCGGGACAGGGTACTATGGCTACACCTTC; clone_size: NA; d_call: TRBD1; v_call: TRBV11-3; j_call: TRBJ1-2
cdr3_aa: CASSLGTSGTFYEQYF; cdr3_nt: TGTGCCAGCAGCTTAGGGACTAGCGGGACGTTCTACGAGCAGTACTTC; clone_size: NA; d_call: TRBD2; v_call: TRBV7-2; j_call: TRBJ2-7
cdr3_aa: CASSKALENIQYF; cdr3_nt: TGCGCCAGCAGTAAAGCCCTAGAAAACATTCAGTACTTC; clone_size: NA; d_call: NA; v_call: TRBV4-1; j_call: TRBJ2-4
cdr3_aa: CASSSRTAHSGANVLTF; cdr3_nt: TGCGCCAGCAGCTCCCGAACCGCGCATTCTGGGGCCAACGTCCTGACTTTC; clone_size: NA; d_call: NA; v_call: TRBV5-1; j_call: TRBJ2-6
cdr3_aa: CASSDTTSGITPVLRYF; cdr3_nt: TGCGCCAGCAGTGATACGACTAGCGGGATTACCCCGGTCCTACGGTACTTC; clone_size: NA; d_call: TRBD2; v_call: TRBV10-1; j_call: TRBJ2-7
cdr3_aa: CASSASGTSHEQYF; cdr3_nt: TGTGCCAGCAGCGCGTCCGGGACTAGTCACGAGCAGTACTTC; clone_size: NA; d_call: TRBD2; v_call: TRBV9; j_call: TRBJ2-7
cdr3_aa: CASTKDSGGANTGELFF; cdr3_nt: TGTGCCAGCACCAAAGACAGCGGAGGGGCGAACACCGGGGAGCTGTTTTTT; clone_size: NA; d_call: NA; v_call: TRBV11-2; j_call: TRBJ2-2
cdr3_aa: CAWIGLAGVREQFF; cdr3_nt: TGTGCCTGGATCGGACTAGCGGGAGTTAGAGAGCAGTTCTTC; clone_size: NA; d_call: TRBD2; v_call: TRBV30; j_call: TRBJ2-1
cdr3_aa: CASSLWAGREQYF; cdr3_nt: TGTGCCAGCAGCTTGTGGGCGGGACGGGAGCAGTACTTC; clone_size: NA; d_call: NA; v_call: TRBV5-4; j_call: TRBJ2-7
cdr3_aa: CASIRDRSNQPQHF; cdr3_nt: TGTGCCAGCATTCGCGACAGAAGCAATCAGCCCCAGCATTTT; clone_size: NA; d_call: NA; v_call: TRBV2; j_call: TRBJ1-5
cdr3_aa: CASSQVSPGTGELFF; cdr3_nt: TGCGCCAGCAGCCAAGTCTCTCCGGGCACCGGGGAGCTGTTTTTT; clone_size: NA; d_call: NA; v_call: TRBV4-1; j_call: TRBJ2-2
cdr3_aa: CASSYSGVAGTYEQYF; cdr3_nt: TGTGCCAGCAGTTACTCCGGGGTAGCGGGTACCTACGAGCAGTACTTC; clone_size: NA; d_call: TRBD2; v_call: TRBV6-5; j_call: TRBJ2-7
cdr3_aa: CASSLGGTGEKLFF; cdr3_nt: TGTGCCAGCAGTTTAGGAGGGACGGGTGAAAAACTGTTTTTT; clone_size: NA; d_call: NA; v_call: TRBV28; j_call: TRBJ1-4
cdr3_aa: CATMGTGGASYGYTF; cdr3_nt: TGTGCCACCATGGGGACAGGGGGCGCGAGCTATGGCTACACCTTC; clone_size: NA; d_call: TRBD1; v_call: TRBV24-1; j_call: TRBJ1-2
cdr3_aa: CASSLGTGVNYGYTF; cdr3_nt: TGCGCCAGCAGCTTGGGGACAGGGGTTAACTATGGCTACACCTTC; clone_size: NA; d_call: TRBD1; v_call: TRBV5-1; j_call: TRBJ1-2
cdr3_aa: CASSRAGNTEAFF; cdr3_nt: TGTGCCAGCAGTCGGGCGGGGAACACTGAAGCTTTCTTT; clone_size: NA; d_call: NA; v_call: TRBV27; j_call: TRBJ1-1
cdr3_aa: CASSEDMRGYMNTEAFF; cdr3_nt: TGTGCCAGCAGTGAAGATATGAGGGGGTACATGAACACTGAAGCTTTCTTT; clone_size: once; d_call: NA; v_call: TRBV6-1; j_call: TRBJ1-1
cdr3_aa: CASSLNPGRTDTQYF; cdr3_nt: TGCGCCAGCAGCTTGAATCCTGGCAGAACAGATACGCAGTATTTT; clone_size: few; d_call: NA; v_call: TRBV5-1; j_call: TRBJ2-3
cdr3_aa: CASSLGTGVVYGYTF; cdr3_nt: TGTGCCAGCAGCTTGGGTACAGGGGTAGTCTATGGCTACACCTTC; clone_size: NA; d_call: TRBD1; v_call: TRBV5-5; j_call: TRBJ1-2
cdr3_aa: CASRILAGADTQYF; cdr3_nt: TGTGCCAGCAGGATTTTAGCGGGAGCAGATACGCAGTATTTT; clone_size: NA; d_call: TRBD2; v_call: TRBV5-4; j_call: TRBJ2-3
cdr3_aa: CASRLGALANYGYTF; cdr3_nt: TGTGCCAGCAGGCTGGGGGCTTTAGCTAACTATGGCTACACCTTC; clone_size: NA; d_call: NA; v_call: TRBV5-4; j_call: TRBJ1-2
cdr3_aa: CSAPRGEKLFF; cdr3_nt: TGCAGTGCCCCCAGGGGGGAAAAACTGTTTTTT; clone_size: NA; d_call: TRBD1; v_call: TRBV20-1; j_call: TRBJ1-4
cdr3_aa: CSWGGRGYQETQYF; cdr3_nt: TGCAGCTGGGGAGGGAGAGGCTACCAAGAGACCCAGTACTTC; clone_size: NA; d_call: TRBD2; v_call: TRBV29-1; j_call: TRBJ2-5
cdr3_aa: CASSPGQFGGISYEQYF; cdr3_nt: TGTGCCAGTAGCCCGGGACAGTTCGGTGGTATTTCCTACGAGCAGTACTTC; clone_size: NA; d_call: TRBD1; v_call: TRBV19; j_call: TRBJ2-7
cdr3_aa: CASSLRGQFQPQHF; cdr3_nt: TGTGCCAGCAGTTTGAGGGGGCAGTTTCAGCCCCAGCATTTT; clone_size: NA; d_call: TRBD1; v_call: TRBV6-6; j_call: TRBJ1-5
cdr3_aa: CASSPRTGSSGNTIYF; cdr3_nt: TGTGCCAGCAGCCCGCGGACAGGAAGCTCTGGAAACACCATATATTTT; clone_size: NA; d_call: TRBD1; v_call: TRBV11-2; j_call: TRBJ1-3
cdr3_aa: CASSNTGSNYGYTF; cdr3_nt: TGTGCCAGTAGCAATACAGGGTCCAACTATGGCTACACCTTC; clone_size: NA; d_call: NA; v_call: TRBV19; j_call: TRBJ1-2
cdr3_aa: CASSFGTGGEGYTF; cdr3_nt: TGTGCCAGCAGTTTTGGGACAGGGGGCGAAGGCTACACCTTC; clone_size: NA; d_call: TRBD1; v_call: TRBV6-5; j_call: TRBJ1-2
cdr3_aa: CASSSGGPAYGYTF; cdr3_nt: TGTGCCAGCAGTTCGGGGGGACCCGCCTATGGCTACACCTTC; clone_size: NA; d_call: NA; v_call: TRBV27; j_call: TRBJ1-2
cdr3_aa: CASSERETQYF; cdr3_nt: TGTGCCAGCAGTGAACGGGAGACCCAGTACTTC; clone_size: NA; d_call: NA; v_call: TRBV6-4; j_call: TRBJ2-5
cdr3_aa: CASNLGQMNTEAFF; cdr3_nt: TGTGCCAGCAACCTGGGACAGATGAACACTGAAGCTTTCTTT; clone_size: NA; d_call: TRBD1; v_call: TRBV5-6; j_call: TRBJ1-1
cdr3_aa: CASSRDPWTGDYGYTF; cdr3_nt: TGTGCCAGCAGTCGAGACCCGTGGACAGGGGACTATGGCTACACCTTC; clone_size: NA; d_call: TRBD1; v_call: TRBV6-6; j_call: TRBJ1-2
cdr3_aa: CASSQPLGSGYNEQFF; cdr3_nt: TGCGCCAGCAGCCAACCCCTGGGTAGCGGATACAATGAGCAGTTCTTC; clone_size: NA; d_call: NA; v_call: TRBV4-1; j_call: TRBJ2-1
cdr3_aa: CASSPDRLAGARETQYF; cdr3_nt: TGCGCCAGCAGCCCCGACCGACTAGCGGGAGCGAGAGAGACCCAGTACTTC; clone_size: NA; d_call: TRBD2; v_call: TRBV5-1; j_call: TRBJ2-5
cdr3_aa: CASSSLAADEQFF; cdr3_nt: TGTGCCAGCAGCAGCTTAGCTGCCGATGAGCAGTTCTTC; clone_size: NA; d_call: NA; v_call: TRBV9; j_call: TRBJ2-1
cdr3_aa: CASSQRTRRDYGYTF; cdr3_nt: TGTGCCAGCAGTCAAAGGACCCGGCGGGACTATGGCTACACCTTC; clone_size: once; d_call: NA; v_call: TRBV5-8; j_call: TRBJ1-2
cdr3_aa: CASSFPLALQETQYF; cdr3_nt: TGTGCCAGCAGTTTCCCCCTAGCTCTCCAAGAGACCCAGTACTTC; clone_size: NA; d_call: NA; v_call: TRBV6-2/TRBV6-3; j_call: TRBJ2-5
cdr3_aa: CASSYRGLAGATGELFF; cdr3_nt: TGTGCCAGCAGTTACCGGGGTCTAGCGGGAGCTACCGGGGAGCTGTTTTTT; clone_size: NA; d_call: TRBD2; v_call: TRBV6-2/TRBV6-3; j_call: TRBJ2-2
cdr3_aa: CASSWGLAGGPYNEQFF; cdr3_nt: TGCGCCAGCAGTTGGGGACTAGCGGGAGGGCCCTACAATGAGCAGTTCTTC; clone_size: NA; d_call: TRBD2; v_call: TRBV5-1; j_call: TRBJ2-1
cdr3_aa: CASSLEGRGTEAFF; cdr3_nt: TGCGCCAGCAGCTTGGAGGGGAGGGGGACTGAAGCTTTCTTT; clone_size: NA; d_call: NA; v_call: TRBV5-1; j_call: TRBJ1-1
cdr3_aa: CASSGTGDQPQHF; cdr3_nt: TGTGCCAGCAGCGGGACAGGGGATCAGCCCCAGCATTTT; clone_size: NA; d_call: TRBD1; v_call: TRBV7-8; j_call: TRBJ1-5
cdr3_aa: CAWSAQGYTEAFF; cdr3_nt: TGTGCCTGGAGTGCGCAGGGATACACTGAAGCTTTCTTT; clone_size: NA; d_call: NA; v_call: TRBV30; j_call: TRBJ1-1
cdr3_aa: CASSLGSDQPQHF; cdr3_nt: TGTGCCAGCAGTTTAGGGTCGGATCAGCCCCAGCATTTT; clone_size: few; d_call: NA; v_call: TRBV12-3/TRBV12-4; j_call: TRBJ1-5
cdr3_aa: CASSGGARRHEKLFF; cdr3_nt: TGTGCCAGCAGTGGAGGAGCACGGAGACATGAAAAACTGTTTTTT; clone_size: NA; d_call: NA; v_call: TRBV2; j_call: TRBJ1-4
cdr3_aa: CASSLALAGVGAYEQYF; cdr3_nt: TGCGCCAGCAGCTTGGCCCTAGCGGGAGTCGGGGCCTACGAGCAGTACTTC; clone_size: NA; d_call: TRBD2; v_call: TRBV5-1; j_call: TRBJ2-7
cdr3_aa: CASSQRLSGGMETQYF; cdr3_nt: TGTGCCAGCAGCCAAAGGCTCTCAGGGGGTATGGAGACCCAGTACTTC; clone_size: NA; d_call: TRBD1; v_call: TRBV3-1/TRBV3-2; j_call: TRBJ2-5
cdr3_aa: CASTLGQGSSYEQYF; cdr3_nt: TGTGCCAGCACCCTGGGGCAGGGGAGCTCCTACGAGCAGTACTTC; clone_size: NA; d_call: NA; v_call: TRBV28; j_call: TRBJ2-7
cdr3_aa: CSGWTSGRRDTQYF; cdr3_nt: TGCAGCGGATGGACTAGCGGGAGGCGAGATACGCAGTATTTT; clone_size: NA; d_call: TRBD2; v_call: TRBV29-1; j_call: TRBJ2-3
cdr3_aa: CASSTRTSGRAQETQYF; cdr3_nt: TGTGCCAGTAGTACCCGGACTAGCGGGAGGGCCCAAGAGACCCAGTACTTC; clone_size: NA; d_call: TRBD2; v_call: TRBV19; j_call: TRBJ2-5
cdr3_aa: CASSQGLVGYEQYF; cdr3_nt: TGCGCCAGCAGCCAAGGACTAGTCGGTTACGAGCAGTACTTC; clone_size: NA; d_call: NA; v_call: TRBV4-3; j_call: TRBJ2-7